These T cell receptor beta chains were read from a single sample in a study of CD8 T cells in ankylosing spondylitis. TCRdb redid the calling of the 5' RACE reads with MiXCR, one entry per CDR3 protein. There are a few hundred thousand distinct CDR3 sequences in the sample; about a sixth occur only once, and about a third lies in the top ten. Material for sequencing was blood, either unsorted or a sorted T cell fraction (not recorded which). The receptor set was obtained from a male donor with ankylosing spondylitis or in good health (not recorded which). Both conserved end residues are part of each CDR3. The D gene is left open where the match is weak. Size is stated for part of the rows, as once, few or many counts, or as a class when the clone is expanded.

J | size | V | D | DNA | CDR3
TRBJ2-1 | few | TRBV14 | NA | TGTGCCAGCAGCCAACTGCCGGGGAATGAGCAGTTCTTC | CASSQLPGNEQFF
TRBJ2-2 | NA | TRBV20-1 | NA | TGCAGTGCTCCGGCGCTTTTTGGCACCGGGGAGCTGTTTTTT | CSAPALFGTGELFF
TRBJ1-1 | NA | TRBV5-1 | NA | TGCGCCAGCAGCTTAACAGACGACACTGAAGCTTTCTTT | CASSLTDDTEAFF
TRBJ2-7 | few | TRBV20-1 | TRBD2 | TGCAGTGCTACCCCCGTTGCGGGAGGGCCCTACGAGCAGTACTTC | CSATPVAGGPYEQYF
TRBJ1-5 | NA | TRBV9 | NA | TGTGCCAGCAGCGTAGCTAAGGTGGGAGGGACCCAGCCCCAGCATTTT | CASSVAKVGGTQPQHF
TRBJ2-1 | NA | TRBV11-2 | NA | TGTGCCAGCAGCTTACTGGTGGGAGCGGTAAATGAGCAGTTCTTC | CASSLLVGAVNEQFF
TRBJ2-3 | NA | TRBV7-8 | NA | TGTGCCAGCAGCCCCTCCCGCACAGATACGCAGTATTTT | CASSPSRTDTQYF
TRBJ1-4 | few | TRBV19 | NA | TGTGCCAGTAGTATGTGGACAGCGGGGGAAAAACTGTTTTTT | CASSMWTAGEKLFF
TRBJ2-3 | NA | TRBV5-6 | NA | TGTGCCAGCAGCTTGGCAGCCACAGATACGCAGTATTTT | CASSLAATDTQYF
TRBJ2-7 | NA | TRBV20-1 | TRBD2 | TGCAGTGCTCGACCGTGGACTAGCGGGAGTCACGAGCAGTACTTC | CSARPWTSGSHEQYF
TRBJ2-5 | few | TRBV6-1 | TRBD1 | TGTGCCAGTCTATCCTCGACAGGGGCATACCAAGAGACCCAGTACTTC | CASLSSTGAYQETQYF
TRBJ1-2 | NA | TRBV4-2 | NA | TGTGCCAGCAGCCAAGTTACTCCCGGGACGGAGGGCTTCACCTTC | CASSQVTPGTEGFTF
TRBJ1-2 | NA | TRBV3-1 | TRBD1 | TGTGCCAGCAGCCCGTGGGACAGGGGTAACTATGGCTACACCTTC | CASSPWDRGNYGYTF
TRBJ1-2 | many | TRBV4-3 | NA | TGCGCCAGCAGCCATTCCCGGACGGGGAGCAATTATGGCTACACCTTC | CASSHSRTGSNYGYTF
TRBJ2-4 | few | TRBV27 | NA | TGTGCCAGCAGTTGGGATTCTGGGAACATTCAGTACTTC | CASSWDSGNIQYF
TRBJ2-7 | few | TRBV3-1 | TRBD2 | TGTGCCAGCAGCCAAGGTAGGGCGCTGACTAGCGGGAGATATTTCTACGAGCAGTACTTC | CASSQGRALTSGRYFYEQYF
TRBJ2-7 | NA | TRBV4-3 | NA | TGCGCCAGCAGCCAGCACCCCACAGGGTACGAGCAGTACTTC | CASSQHPTGYEQYF
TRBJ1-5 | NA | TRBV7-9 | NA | TGTGCCAGCAGCCCCGGGTATGGCAATCAGCCCCAGCATTTT | CASSPGYGNQPQHF
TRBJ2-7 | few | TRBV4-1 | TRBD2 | TGCGCCAGCAGCCAAGAAAGCGGGAGATTTTCCTACGAGCAGTACTTC | CASSQESGRFSYEQYF
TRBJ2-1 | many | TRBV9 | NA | TGTGCCAGCAGCCTCAACCAGGGCCACACTTCGAGCTCCTACAATGAGCAGTTCTTC | CASSLNQGHTSSSYNEQFF
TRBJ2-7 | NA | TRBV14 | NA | TGTGCCAGCAGCCAAGAGATCCCAGGGAAGAGCTCCTACGAGCAGTACTTC | CASSQEIPGKSSYEQYF
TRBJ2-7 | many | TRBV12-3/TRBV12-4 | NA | TGTGCCAGCAGTTCCTGGACACGCGAGCAGTACTTC | CASSSWTREQYF
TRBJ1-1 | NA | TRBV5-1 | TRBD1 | TGCGCCAGCAGCTTCGGGACAGGGGACCCGAACACTGAAGCTTTCTTT | CASSFGTGDPNTEAFF
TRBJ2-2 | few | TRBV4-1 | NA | TGCGCCAGCAGCCAAGAATGGAGGGACACCGGGGAGCTGTTTTTT | CASSQEWRDTGELFF
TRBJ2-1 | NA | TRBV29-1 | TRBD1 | TGCAGCGTTGAAGATACAGGGGGTGAGCAGTTCTTC | CSVEDTGGEQFF
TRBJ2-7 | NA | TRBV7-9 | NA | TGTGCCAGCAGCTTAGGGGGCCTCGGGCCCTACGAGCAGTACTTC | CASSLGGLGPYEQYF
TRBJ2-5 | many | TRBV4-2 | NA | TGTGCCAGCAGCCACCAGGAGGGGACCCAGTACTTC | CASSHQEGTQYF
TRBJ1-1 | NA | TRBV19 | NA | TGTGCCAGTAGCGCGGGGGTGAACACTGAAGCTTTCTTT | CASSAGVNTEAFF
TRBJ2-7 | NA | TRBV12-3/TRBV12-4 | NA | TGTGCCAGCAGTTTACTGTTTGGTCCCTACGAGCAGTACTTC | CASSLLFGPYEQYF
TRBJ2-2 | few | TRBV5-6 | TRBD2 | TGTGCCAGCAGCCCACCCGGGACTAGCGGGCAGGTCAACACCGGGGAGCTGTTTTTT | CASSPPGTSGQVNTGELFF
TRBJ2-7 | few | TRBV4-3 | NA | TGCGCCAGCAGCCAAGGACCGGGACAATCTTTCGAGCAGTACTTC | CASSQGPGQSFEQYF
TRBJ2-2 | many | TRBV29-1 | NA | TGCAGCGCCCTGGTGTTTGGGGCAAACACCGGGGAGCTGTTTTTT | CSALVFGANTGELFF
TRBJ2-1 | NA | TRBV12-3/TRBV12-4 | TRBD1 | TGTGCCAGCAGCCCGACAGGGGGCGCAGTCAATGAGCAGTTCTTC | CASSPTGGAVNEQFF
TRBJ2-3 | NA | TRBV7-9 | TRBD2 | TGTGCCAGCAGCCAGCGGGTAGCGGGAGGAGCAGATACGCAGTATTTT | CASSQRVAGGADTQYF
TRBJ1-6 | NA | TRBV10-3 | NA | TGTGCCATCAGTGAAGGGCAGGGTCATTCACCCCTCCACTTT | CAISEGQGHSPLHF
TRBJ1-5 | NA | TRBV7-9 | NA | TGTGCCAGCAGCCCCGGCGGAGGGGGGAATCAGCCCCAGCATTTT | CASSPGGGGNQPQHF
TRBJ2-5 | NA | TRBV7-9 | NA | TGTGCCAGCAGCCAAGCCGGGGGGCACCAAGAGACCCAGTACTTC | CASSQAGGHQETQYF
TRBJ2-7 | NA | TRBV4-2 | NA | TGTGCCAGCAGCCAAGATAGTAGCTCCTCCTACGAGCAGTACTTC | CASSQDSSSSYEQYF
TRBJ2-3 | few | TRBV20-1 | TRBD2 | TGCAGTGCTAGAGATCTGCGGGGGAACACAGATACGCAGTATTTT | CSARDLRGNTDTQYF
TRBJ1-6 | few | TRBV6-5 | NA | TGTGCCAGCAGTTCGAATTCACCCCTCCACTTT | CASSSNSPLHF
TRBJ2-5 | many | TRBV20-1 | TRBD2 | TGCAGTGCTGAGAGCGGGACCTACCAAGAGACCCAGTACTTC | CSAESGTYQETQYF
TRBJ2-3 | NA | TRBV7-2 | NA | TGTGCCAGCAGCTTCGTATGGGGACTGGGAGGAGATACGCAGTATTTT | CASSFVWGLGGDTQYF
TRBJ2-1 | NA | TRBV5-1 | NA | TGCGCCAGCAGCTTGTCCGGGGGCGTTGAGCAGTTCTTC | CASSLSGGVEQFF
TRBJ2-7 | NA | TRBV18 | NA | TGTGCCAGCTCACCCGGGACGGAGGCGTACTTC | CASSPGTEAYF
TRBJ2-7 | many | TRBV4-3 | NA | TGCGCCAGCAGCCAAACCGAGGACGGCTCCTACGAGCAGTACTTC | CASSQTEDGSYEQYF
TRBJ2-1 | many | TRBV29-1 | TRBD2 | TGCAGCGTTGATGGGCTAGCGGGAGTTGGGGAGCAGTTCTTC | CSVDGLAGVGEQFF
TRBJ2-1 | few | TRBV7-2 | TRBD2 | TGTGCCAGCAGCCTCTCGGGGGGGCCTGAGCAGTTCTTC | CASSLSGGPEQFF
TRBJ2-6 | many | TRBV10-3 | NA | TGTGCCATCAGTGAGTCTGGCGATAGCTCTGGGGCCAACGTCCTGACTTTC | CAISESGDSSGANVLTF
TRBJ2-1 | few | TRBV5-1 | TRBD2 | TGCGCCAGCAGCTCCACTAGCGGGGGGAACAATGAGCAGTTCTTC | CASSSTSGGNNEQFF
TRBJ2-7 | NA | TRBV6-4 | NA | TGTGCCAGCAGTGACCATCCCCGGGTCCCCGAGCAGTACTTC | CASSDHPRVPEQYF
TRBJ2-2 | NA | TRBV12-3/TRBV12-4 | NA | TGTGCCAGCAGTTTATGGGCTAGCCGGGTGGCCGGGGAGCTGTTTTTT | CASSLWASRVAGELFF
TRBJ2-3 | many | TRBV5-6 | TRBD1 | TGTGCCAGCAGCTCCTTCCGGGACAGGGTCTACACAGATACGCAGTATTTT | CASSSFRDRVYTDTQYF
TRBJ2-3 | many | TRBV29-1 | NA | TGCAGCGTTCCCGACGGTGGGACGCAGTATTTT | CSVPDGGTQYF
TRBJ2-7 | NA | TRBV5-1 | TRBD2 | TGCGCCAGCAGCTTGGAACTAGCGGAGGGCTCCTACGAGCAGTACTTC | CASSLELAEGSYEQYF
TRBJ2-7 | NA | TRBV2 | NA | TGTGCCAGCAGTGAGGCGGGGGCCGAGCAGTACTTC | CASSEAGAEQYF
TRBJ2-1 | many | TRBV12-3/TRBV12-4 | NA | TGTGCCAGCAGAGTTACGGGATCCTACAATGAGCAGTTCTTC | CASRVTGSYNEQFF
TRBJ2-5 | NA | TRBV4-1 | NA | TGCGCCAGCAGCCAAGAGTTCCGACGCCCCGAGACCCAGTACTTC | CASSQEFRRPETQYF
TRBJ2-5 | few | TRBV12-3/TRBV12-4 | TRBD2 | TGTGCCAGCAGCTTATATAATCCTGCGCCTCGAGGGACTAGCGTAGGAGAGACCCAGTACTTC | CASSLYNPAPRGTSVGETQYF